This note documents a single T cell receptor beta chain sequence. The source of the sample is a study of blood T cell repertoires in COVID-19. Study summary: T cells, B-cell-depleted T cells, or PBMCs provided the cDNA or gDNA that served as material.

Data came from immunoSEQ multiplex PCR; TCRdb stores just in-frame clones and leaves some out. The data show 250,000 or so clones, with 70% to 90% seen just once and 1.5% to 2% held by the top ten. Grouping used clinical history reported by participants in a survey and questionnaire. What the recovered Cohort 3 donors had was two negative PCRs, clearance, or symptom resolution. This clonotype originated in a woman aged 45-59 years who had recovered from COVID-19. The sample taken for sequencing was PBMCs or T cells enriched from blood (not recorded which).

CDR3 in amino acids: CASSWSSERSSYEQYF. The DNA for the CDR3 is TGTGCCAGCAGTTGGTCTAGCGAGAGGAGCTCCTACGAGCAGTACTTC. The J gene is TRBJ2-7, the V gene TRBV27; D may be TRBD2 (6 bases). Trimming removed 4 bases at V and 0 bases at J, with 16 bases between. CDR1 MNHEY and CDR2 SMNVEV come from the germline V gene (reference sequence). The CDR3 runs 16 residues.